This TCR beta chain originates from a study of T cells in Graves' hyperthyroidism and ophthalmopathy. It was RNA transcripts that yielded the amplified TCR beta CDR3 regions. The HTBI primer set drove a first-round RT-PCR of the TCR CDR3. Via MiXCR, TCRdb re-called the multiplex PCR reads, giving one row per CDR3 protein. The sample carries around 480,000 distinct CDR3 sequences, approximately 15% recorded once. Broader study findings: Peripheral blood also featured most of the thyroid clonotypes expanded above 0.001. Model-based prediction identified ophthalmopathy a median approximately 6 months prior to its onset.

The V gene's germline CDR1 is MGHRA and CDR2 YSYEKL. The CDR3 has 14 residues. The V end was cut by 3 bases, the J end by 3 bases, with 8 bases between. As regards this clonotype: The antigen remains undetermined.

Each diagnosis was grounded in clinical symptoms, serum thyroxine and TRAb, thyroid ultrasound, and orbital computed tomography. The PBMCs studied were ones that came from around 10 ml fresh peripheral blood. V gene TRBV4-1 combines with J gene TRBJ2-2; maybe TRBD2 (6 bases). Input material: blood. The origin of this receptor is a woman younger than 30 with Graves' hyperthyroidism. Here the CDR3 reads CASSQGGDTGELFF. The CDR3 nucleotides read TGCGCCAGCAGCCAGGGAGGCGACACCGGGGAGCTGTTTTTT.